This passage covers 23 T cell receptor beta chains from one sample sequenced in a study of T cell repertoires in cytomegalovirus infection. These receptors' targets are unknown. TCRdb reanalysed the reads using MiXCR and keeps one entry per CDR3 protein. The sample contains about half a million distinct CDR3 sequences, around 35% of which appear only once. Sequenced here: cultured PBMCs, sampled from culture after CMV antigen stimulation. All receptors derive from a human donor in good health (CMV status not recorded). Some clones in this sample may be carry-over from other donors' samples.

The chain recombines TRBV19 with TRBJ1-5; TRBD1 might be the D (6 bases). From germline, CDR1 is LNHDA and CDR2 SQIVND (reference sequence). With 6 bases removed from V and 4 bases from J, the gap between germline ends came to 13 bases. The CDR3 totals 14 residues. In DNA form, the CDR3 reads TGTGCCAGTAGGATTGACAGGCCTAATCAGCCCCAGCATTTT. Protein product: CASRIDRPNQPQHF.

V and J are TRBV18 and TRBJ1-1; 9 positions agree with TRBD1. CDR1 and CDR2 from the germline V gene are KGHSH and LQKENI. CDR3 length equals 17 residues. The V segment lost 2 bases and the J segment 5 bases; nucleotides outside the gene matches: 12. The CDR3 spells CASSPRVETGGETEAFF. CDR3 coding DNA: TGTGCCAGCTCACCAAGGGTTGAGACAGGGGGTGAGACTGAAGCTTTCTTT.

This clonotype turned up a few times. The V gene is TRBV7-9, the J gene TRBJ2-1; D ambiguous. The germline V gene has CDR1 SEHNR and CDR2 FQNEAQ (reference sequence). With 4 bases removed from V and 6 bases from J, the gap between germline ends came to 16 bases. This CDR3 has 15 residues. CDR3 protein: CASSYRALVANEQFF. CDR3 nucleotide sequence: TGTGCCAGCAGCTACCGGGCCCTAGTAGCCAATGAGCAGTTCTTC.

The V and J genes are TRBV12-3 or TRBV12-4 and TRBJ1-1; D remains ambiguous. V was trimmed by 7 bases and J by 5 bases, leaving 11 bases between them. CDR3 length: 12 residues. This CDR3 reads CASTLWGTEAFF. As DNA, the CDR3 is TGTGCCAGCACCTTGTGGGGTACTGAAGCTTTCTTT.

The rearrangement joins TRBV11-2 to TRBJ2-1; no clear D gene. V lost 5 bases to trimming and J lost 1 base, with 12 bases between them. CDR3 size: 15 residues. Germline-derived CDR1 and CDR2 are SGHAT and FQNNGV. The CDR3 DNA is TGTGCCAGCAGCCCTCTGAGCGTTTCCTACAATGAGCAGTTCTTC. It codes for CASSPLSVSYNEQFF.

The chain links TRBV6-6 to TRBJ2-7; the match to TRBD2 covers 7 bases. V lost 2 bases to trimming and J lost 6 bases; unmatched junction nucleotides: 7. CDR1 is MNHNY, CDR2 SVGAGI, per germline (reference sequence). The CDR3 covers 14 residues. The CDR3: CASSYGAGAFEQYF. The CDR3 DNA reads as TGTGCCAGCAGTTACGGGGCGGGAGCGTTCGAGCAGTACTTC.

In this sample, this clonotype turned up a few times. V and J are TRBV12-3 or TRBV12-4 and TRBJ2-1; 10 nucleotides match TRBD2. The V segment lost 5 bases and the J segment 8 bases; nucleotides outside the gene matches: 12. The CDR3 extends over 16 amino acids. The CDR3, as DNA: TGTGCCAGCAGTGCGGTGGGGAGCGGGAGGGGCTATGAGCAGTTCTTC. Its translation is CASSAVGSGRGYEQFF.

This clonotype was observed many times. The chain joins TRBV12-3 or TRBV12-4 to TRBJ1-5; 11 bases match TRBD1. This CDR3 is 17 amino acids long. The V gene end was trimmed by 3 bases and the J gene end by 2 bases; junction bases not matched to a gene: 6. CDR3 loop: CASSFGTGGIGNQPQHF. The CDR3 DNA reads as TGTGCCAGCAGTTTTGGGACAGGGGGAATTGGCAATCAGCCCCAGCATTTT.

The genes are TRBV27 and TRBJ2-1, with a tentative D call TRBD2 (5 bases). Germline V gene sequence: CDR1 MNHEY, CDR2 SMNVEV (reference sequence). The CDR3 sequence is 17 residues long. Trimming took off 5 bases at V and 0 bases at J, with 17 bases between the two ends. CDR3 sequence (DNA): TGTGCCAGCAGTCCCCCGGCCGCCCGGGGCTCCTACAATGAGCAGTTCTTC. Translation gives CASSPPAARGSYNEQFF.

This clonotype was observed a handful of times. The genes are TRBV7-6 and TRBJ2-4; D unclear. Germline lookup yields CDR1 SGHVS and CDR2 FNYEAQ. V was pared by 1 base and J by 1 base, with 20 bases between. This CDR3 spans 19 amino acids. CDR3 residues: CASSLDGWTGSAAKNIQYF. The CDR3 bases are TGTGCCAGCAGCTTAGACGGCTGGACCGGGTCTGCGGCCAAAAACATTCAGTACTTC.

This clonotype was observed a few times. The V call is TRBV7-2, the J call TRBJ1-2; no clear D. CDR3 length: 14 amino acids. Trimming cost V 2 bases and J 1 base, with 8 bases left between them. Germline loops: CDR1 SGHTA, CDR2 FQGNSA. The chain's CDR3 is CASSLSVYNYGYTF. DNA for the CDR3: TGTGCCAGCAGCTTATCGGTCTATAACTATGGCTACACCTTC.

In this sample, this clonotype turned up a few times. DNA for the CDR3: TGTGCCAGCATGGGGACAGGGAATCAGCCCCAGCATTTT. Its protein product is CASMGTGNQPQHF. The chain recombines TRBV7-8 with TRBJ1-5, with 9 bases aligning to TRBD1. The CDR3 contains 13 residues. The germline gives CDR1 SGHVS, CDR2 FQNEAQ. The V segment lost 7 bases and the J segment 4 bases; nucleotides outside the gene matches: 2.

This clonotype came up many times. CDR3 nucleotide sequence: TGTGCCAGCAGCTTAGGACTAGCGGGAGGCTACGAGCAGTACGTC. Amino acid sequence: CASSLGLAGGYEQYV. The chain has TRBV7-2 and TRBJ2-7, with 13 bases matching TRBD2. The germline V gene has CDR1 SGHTA and CDR2 FQGNSA. The CDR3 contains 15 residues. V lost 1 base and J lost 3; bases outside the gene matches: 0.

The chain carries TRBV24-1 and TRBJ2-1; 9 bases line up with TRBD2. The germline CDR1 and CDR2 sequences are KGHDR and SFDVKD. The ends lost 4 bases at V and 0 bases at J; junction bases unmatched: 6. This CDR3 is 17 amino acids long. CDR3 nucleotide sequence: TGTGCCACCAGTGACGGTAGCGGGAGAGGCTCCTACAATGAGCAGTTCTTC. Residues: CATSDGSGRGSYNEQFF.

There are many counts of this clonotype. The chain links TRBV4-1 to TRBJ2-5; D ambiguous. The CDR3 has 16 residues. Trimming removed 3 bases from V and 2 bases from J, with 16 bases in between. Germline V gene sequence: CDR1 MGHRA, CDR2 YSYEKL. In nucleotides, the CDR3 is TGCGCCAGCAGCCACCCCTCGAGGACCCCTCAAGAGACCCAGTACTTC. This encodes CASSHPSRTPQETQYF.

V usage is TRBV6-1 and J usage is TRBJ1-2; D is ambiguous. Per the germline V gene, CDR1 is MNHNS and CDR2 is SASEGT. V lost 6 bases to trimming and J lost 2 bases, with 7 bases between them. The CDR3 loop spans 12 amino acids. CDR3 sequence reads: CASRLGNYGYTF. The CDR3 DNA reads TGTGCCAGCAGGCTGGGGAACTATGGCTACACCTTC.

The chain has TRBV19 and TRBJ1-1; 7 bases map to TRBD1. The CDR3 sequence is 15 residues long. Looked up from germline, CDR1 is LNHDA and CDR2 is SQIVND (reference sequence). With 5 bases clipped from V and 1 base from J, the junction kept 7 bases outside the gene matches. CDR3 sequence: CASSPGQDPNTEAFF. CDR3 nucleotides: TGTGCCAGTAGTCCTGGACAGGATCCGAACACTGAAGCTTTCTTT.

The V call is TRBV25-1, the J call TRBJ2-3; possibly TRBD1 for D (6 bases). Trimming took off 2 bases at V and 1 base at J, with 22 bases between the two ends. In germline, CDR1 is MGHDK, CDR2 SYGVNS. The CDR3 runs to 19 residues. The CDR3 spells CASSEDRQGPGGGTDTQYF. The DNA of the CDR3 is TGTGCCAGCAGTGAAGATAGGCAGGGGCCCGGTGGGGGCACAGATACGCAGTATTTT.

This clonotype was seen many times. The chain joins TRBV7-2 to TRBJ1-2; D remains ambiguous. The CDR3 has 13 amino acids. Per the germline V gene, CDR1 is SGHTA and CDR2 is FQGNSA. V dropped 2 bases and J dropped 6 bases, with 10 bases sitting between them. The CDR3: CASSLNGFDGYTF. CDR3 sequence (DNA): TGTGCCAGCAGCTTAAATGGCTTCGATGGCTACACCTTC.

This sequence joins TRBV28 and TRBJ2-7; D might be TRBD2 (5 bases). Germline-derived CDR1 and CDR2 are MDHEN and SYDVKM. The CDR3 spans 13 residues. Trimming pared 6 bases from V and 6 bases from J, leaving 15 bases between. The CDR3 reads CASRFTLAFEQYF. Written as DNA, the CDR3 is TGTGCCAGCAGATTTACCCTAGCTTTCGAGCAGTACTTC. The complete variable domain, with remaining parts taken from reference TRBV28 and TRBJ2-7, reads DVKVTQSSRYLVKRTGEKVFLECVQDMDHENMFWYRQDPGLGLRLIYFSYDVKMKEKGDIPEGYSVSREKKERFSLILESASTNQTSMYLCASRFTLAFEQYFGPGTRLTVT.

CDR3 nucleotide sequence: TGTGCCAGCAGGAGGGATTCTCATAGCAATCAGCCCCAGCATTTT. Protein: CASRRDSHSNQPQHF. The chain is built from TRBV6-2 or TRBV6-3 and TRBJ1-5; D gene unclear. The V and J ends lost 6 bases and 0 bases respectively, with 12 bases between them. The length of the CDR3 is 15 residues. Germline values: CDR1 MNHEY, CDR2 SVGEGT.

This clonotype was counted a single time. V usage is TRBV20-1 and J usage is TRBJ1-2, with 8 bases matching TRBD1. Germline V gene sequence: CDR1 DFQATT, CDR2 SNEGSKA (reference sequence). The length of the CDR3 is 16 residues. With 2 bases clipped from V and 2 bases from J, the junction kept 10 bases outside the gene matches. Written as DNA, the CDR3 is TGCAGTGCTAGATCTAGTAGACAGGGGCTAAACTATGGCTACACCTTC. This gives the protein CSARSSRQGLNYGYTF.

This clonotype was seen only a few times. V usage is TRBV19 and J usage is TRBJ2-3; 9 bases are a match to TRBD2. Germline CDR1 and CDR2: LNHDA and SQIVND (reference sequence). V lost 6 bases and J lost 5; bases outside the gene matches: 9. This CDR3 contains 15 residues. In DNA form, the CDR3 reads TGTGCCAGTAGCAGGTTAGGGCGGGAGGGAGATACGCAGTATTTT. Its protein is CASSRLGREGDTQYF.